The source of this T cell receptor beta chain is a study of cytomegalovirus exposure and HLA in healthy donors (dated by TCRdb to about 2017). About the investigation overall: An earlier analysis of roughly 570 of the donors reported 250 to 350 Gb of sequence data and 90 million to 120 million unique TCR beta sequences obtained from about 200 million T cells. Along with the roughly 610-subject first cohort, a separate validation cohort of 120 different subjects was used. The study combined high-throughput TCR immunosequencing, statistical association of individual TCRs with disease status, and machine learning to predict cytomegalovirus infection status. The study used immunosequencing to profile the T cell repertoires of more than 650 subjects and linked those repertoires to cytomegalovirus serostatus. In a later genetic analysis, genome-wide SNP genotypes for about 65% of the 666 donors were used, and that subset was treated as a discovery cohort. Across 398 genotyped donors of the cohort, an average of about 240,000 unique TCR beta nucleotide sequences per donor were sequenced, and roughly 20% of those sequences were non-productive. In a later analysis, previously published TCR beta repertoires from 550 to 750 donors were re-analyzed and high-resolution HLA genotyping was added so that TCR occurrence patterns could be studied. All discovery cohort repertoires had been generated using a single sequencing platform. Alongside the repertoire data, information on donor age, sex, ethnicity and CMV serostatus was compiled. An early release covering more than 500 HLA-typed donors comprised around 300 gigabases of sequencing data and roughly 85 million unique TCR sequences. The number of typed donors differed by locus: about 620-640 for A, B, C, DRB1 and DQB1; 500 to 550 for DQA1; approximately 600 for DPA1; and 450 to 480 for DPB1. HLA typing covered class I and class II loci at four-digit resolution. Among the roughly 390 genotyped donors, approximately 77% belonged to the genetic ancestry cluster associated with self-reported Caucasian donors. Because of strong linkage in the cohort, roughly five DR-DQ haplotypes were treated as single units for association and clustering. An earlier analysis of nearly 600 of the donors applied high-throughput TCR beta sequencing to assess whether each TCR beta V gene segment acted as functional or pseudogenic. The study aimed to test whether cataloging public T cell receptors could reveal signatures of past pathogen exposure. Rather than drawing on any new phenotypic data, the later analysis identified candidate immune exposures from TCR beta sequences and the way those sequences occurred across donors. Study-wide findings and limitations: In an earlier analysis of 587 of the donors, most TCR beta V segments were observed in productive rearrangements about 87% or about 30% of the time, broadly matching IMGT annotations. Immune exposure information for the cohort was limited to CMV serostatus. In a later analysis, 16,951 TCR beta sequences were associated with specific HLA alleles at a false discovery rate of 0.05. Most TCR sequences were observed very rarely across donors, whereas some public TCRs were present in many individuals. The authors suggested that the approach could potentially be extended to other disease states and immunological phenotypes. Compared with the roughly 670-donor mean, donors in an Asian-associated ancestry cluster had fewer N-insertions in productive TCRs, according to a later genetic analysis. A later analysis reported that several top co-occurrence clusters appeared linked to parvovirus B19, influenza, CMV and Epstein-Barr virus. The 87-base-pair reads could not distinguish some IMGT-functional V segments, including TRBV6-2 and TRBV6-3, so those segments were excluded. Because HLA typing was missing for some donors at each locus, association tests included only the typed subset. The classifier was reported to diagnose cytomegalovirus status with high specificity and sensitivity in both the original cohort and the validation cohort. A total of 150 to 200 TCR beta chains were listed by the study as associated with cytomegalovirus. In a later genetic analysis, a missense DCLRE1C variant was associated with V-gene and J-gene trimming of TCR beta chains, and the association was replicated in an independent cohort. Strong co-occurrence of HLA alleles, especially DR and DQ, made assigning TCR associations to individual alleles difficult. A further reported finding was that TCR beta sequences accurately predicted the HLA-A and HLA-B alleles for most subjects in the first cohort. Fewer than 20 rarely observed V segments, including chromosome 9 orphons, were excluded from the earlier analysis of several hundred of the donors because counts were too low. Most CMV-associated TCR beta chains appeared to be HLA-restricted in a later analysis, and the HLA associations seemed to be driven largely by CMV exposure. Sequencing depth was assumed to be roughly uniform across donors in the presence/absence analyses, though that assumption may not hold. A few of the identified cytomegalovirus-associated TCR beta chains were confirmed in vitro to be specific for cytomegalovirus antigens. In a later analysis, HLA-associated TCR beta chains showed more clonal expansion and lower generation probabilities than non-associated chains that were equally common. Linkage disequilibrium might explain the correlated functional status among segregating V segments, but an unknown experimental factor could not be excluded. A cluster of highly shared sequence variants was judged likely to be a technical artifact of the sequencing pipeline. The cohort was sequenced for TCR beta chains only, and without alpha or paired-chain data the features that could be detected were limited. According to a later analysis, TCR association rates differed among HLA loci, with DRB1 alleles showing the most associated TCRs and HLA-C alleles showing the fewest.

The library came from the immunoSEQ multiplex PCR assay. For the multiplex PCR, a mixture combining 60 forward primers for TCR Vbeta segments and 13 reverse primers for TCR Jbeta segments was used. The CDR3 region of rearranged TCR beta genes was amplified from genomic DNA by a multiplex PCR assay. On the Illumina HiSeq System, the amplified TCR beta libraries were sequenced as 87-base-pair reads. The original methods were these. In a later analysis, approximately 74 million unique TCR beta chains were counted across the 650 to 750 repertoires, and approximately 11 million of these chains were shared by at least two donors. Raw reads were error-corrected and collapsed into unique sequences by a nearest-neighbor algorithm in which closely related sequences were merged to remove PCR and sequencing errors. CDR3 sequences were aligned to IMGT reference sequences to assign V, D and J gene segments. Each retained sequence needed at least a six-nucleotide match to both a V gene segment and a J gene segment. A rearrangement counted as productive if the CDR3 had no stop codons and remained in frame with V and J, and every other rearrangement counted as non-productive. CDR3 was defined according to IMGT convention as the region running from the second conserved V-encoded cysteine to the conserved J-encoded phenylalanine. The earlier analysis of 500 to 650 of the donors excluded any sequence lacking an unambiguous match to a single V gene segment. An earlier analysis of 550 to 650 of the donors classified V segments as functional when productive rearrangements were above 56.7% and as segregating when the standard deviation between donors was above 5%. A statistical classification framework was built for diagnosing cytomegalovirus status from the catalog of TCR beta chain sequences. A later analysis assigned V and J genes by comparing TCR nucleotide sequences with IMGT/GENE-DB human TR gene sequences. Using the TCRdist pipeline, a later analysis assigned CDR3 sequences along with most-parsimonious VDJ recombination scenarios. In a later analysis, each TCR beta chain was defined by its CDR3 amino acid sequence together with its V-gene family, and reads without a unique V-gene family were excluded. As a way to deal with suspected cross-contamination and a sequencing artifact, a later analysis dropped 450 to 700 nucleotide sequences that were highly shared and had low generation probability. A later analysis calculated a clonal expansion index for each public chain from normalized within-repertoire ranks of inferred template counts. In a later analysis, generation probabilities were computed with a VDJ recombination model fitted to out-of-frame rearrangements, and the resulting probabilities were checked against IGoR. In a later analysis, hypergeometric tests were used to score TCR-TCR, TCR-HLA and TCR-CMV co-occurrence, with a repertoire-size bias correction applied to TCR pairs. A later analysis estimated false discovery rates by permuting HLA or CMV assignments 20 times. In a later analysis, co-occurring TCRs were grouped using DBSCAN, with TCRdist sequence similarity added in when clustering inside HLA-allele-positive subsets. Repertoires with fewer than 30,000 or more than 120,000 public chains were left out of co-occurrence clustering, as were about 5 repertoires with anomalous nucleotide sharing. TCRdb obtained this table from immuneACCESS and retained in-frame rearrangements with V and J assigned. These tables miss some clones; where compared with another copy, unresolved V genes account for less than half of the shortfall, and the remainder is unexplained. V, J and clone size reflect that table, while D and trimming were determined from the DNA. Recorded for this sample are 200,000 to 250,000 clones; 82% of them occurred a single time. The ten biggest clones cover about 0.58% of the sample.

A remark on this clone: Its antigen is unknown. Base qualities are not provided; no much larger clone lies one nucleotide away.

The germline V end is reduced by 4 bases and the J end by 14 bases; junction bases left unmatched: 15. CDR1 and CDR2 were assigned from the germline V gene as LGHNA and YSLEER. The CDR3 starts with the cysteine, ends with the phenylalanine, and has 15 residues. CDR3 DNA is the only sequence kept; it has 45 bases, read in frame from the first base. The cohort consisted of 600 to 700 healthy bone marrow donors. All cohort members were sampled while nominally healthy, although unrecorded immune exposures were likely present. The donor tested CMV seronegative, placing the donor among the roughly 350 seronegative members of the cohort. Every donor gave a peripheral blood sample, and the peripheral blood mononuclear cells from that sample were used for TCR beta sequencing. The Qiagen DNeasy Blood Extraction Kit was used to extract genomic DNA from the blood cell samples.

The sequence came from a woman in her thirties or forties in good health and CMV-seronegative. Recombination joined TRBV4-3 with TRBJ1-4, and 8 junction bases match TRBD1. Specimen: PBMCs. The bases are TGCGCCAGCAGCCTATTCGGACAGGGCCCTAGGATCCTGTTTTTT. This yields the protein CASSLFGQGPRILFF.